The text below deals with one TCR beta chain. The data were obtained in a study of CD8+ T cells in alopecia areata. Sequencing templates came from extracted RNA that was reverse transcribed into cDNA. Assay: immunoSEQ multiplex PCR; the TCRdb copy retains only in-frame clones and omits some. Counted here are some 130,000 clones, roughly 50% occurring once; the ten biggest clones make up 5% to 7%. This CDR3 is built from 14 residues. Germline values: CDR1 SGHRS, CDR2 YFSETQ. J was trimmed by 1 base and V by 2 bases; bases with no gene match: 2. Collected material from alopecia areata patients comprised lesional scalp punch biopsies and peripheral blood. A FACSAria was used to sort CD4+ and CD8+ T cells. These cells came from PBMCs.

The rearrangement uses TRBV5-1 and TRBJ2-5; 7 positions match TRBD1. The material sequenced was CD4+ T cells sorted from blood, taken at week 0. The receptor was isolated from a human donor with alopecia areata. Here the CDR3 reads CASSFGTVQETQYF. The CDR3 DNA reads as TGCGCCAGCAGCTTTGGGACAGTCCAAGAGACCCAGTACTTC.